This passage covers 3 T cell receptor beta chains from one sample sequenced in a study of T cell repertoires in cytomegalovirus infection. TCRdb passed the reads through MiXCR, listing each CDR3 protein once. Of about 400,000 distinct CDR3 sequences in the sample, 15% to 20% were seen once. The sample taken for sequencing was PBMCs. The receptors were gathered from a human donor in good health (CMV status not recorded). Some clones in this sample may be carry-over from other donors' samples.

The CDR3, as DNA: TGTGCCAGCAGCCTGACAGGATTAGATCATTCACCCCTCCACTTT. It translates to CASSLTGLDHSPLHF. This chain joins TRBV7-9 and TRBJ1-6, with a weak D call TRBD1 (6 bases). The CDR3 is 15 amino acids. Germline V gene lookup returns CDR1 SEHNR and CDR2 FQNEAQ (reference sequence). The V and J ends lost 5 bases and 8 bases respectively, with 16 bases between them. The complete variable domain, with remaining parts taken from reference TRBV7-9 and TRBJ1-6, reads DTGVSQNPRHKITKRGQNVTFRCDPISEHNRLYWYRQTLGQGPEFLTYFQNEAQLEKSRLLSDRFSAERPKGSFSTLEIQRTEQGDSAMYLCASSLTGLDHSPLHFGNGTRLTVT.

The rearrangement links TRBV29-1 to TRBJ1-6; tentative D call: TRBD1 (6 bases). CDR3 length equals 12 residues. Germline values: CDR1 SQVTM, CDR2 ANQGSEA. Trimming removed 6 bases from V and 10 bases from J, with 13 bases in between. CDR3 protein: CSVGTGSSPLHF. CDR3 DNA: TGCAGCGTAGGTACAGGGAGCTCACCCCTCCACTTT. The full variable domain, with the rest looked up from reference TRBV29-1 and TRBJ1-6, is SAVISQKPSRDICQRGTSLTIQCQVDSQVTMMFWYRQQPGQSLTLIATANQGSEATYESGFVIDKFPISRPNLTFSTLTVSNMSPEDSSIYLCSVGTGSSPLHFGNGTRLTVT.

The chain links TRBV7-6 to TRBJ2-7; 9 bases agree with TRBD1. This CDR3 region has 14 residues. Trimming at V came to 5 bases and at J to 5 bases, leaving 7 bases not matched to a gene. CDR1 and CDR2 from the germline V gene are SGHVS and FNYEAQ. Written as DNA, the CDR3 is TGTGCCAGCAGCCGAGGGACAGGGTACGACGAGCAGTACTTC. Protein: CASSRGTGYDEQYF.